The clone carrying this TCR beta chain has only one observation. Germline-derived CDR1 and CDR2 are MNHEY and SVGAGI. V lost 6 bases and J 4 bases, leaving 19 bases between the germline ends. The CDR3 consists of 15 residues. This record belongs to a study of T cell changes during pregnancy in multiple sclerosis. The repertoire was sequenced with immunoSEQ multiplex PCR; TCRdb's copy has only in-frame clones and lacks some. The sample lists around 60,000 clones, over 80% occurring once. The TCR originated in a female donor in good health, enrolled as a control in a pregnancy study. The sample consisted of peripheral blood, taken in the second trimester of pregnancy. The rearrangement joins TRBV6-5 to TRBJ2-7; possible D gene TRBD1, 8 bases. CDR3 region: CASSLGQGLSYEQYF. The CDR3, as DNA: TGTGCCAGCAGCCTCGGACAGGGACTAAGTTACGAGCAGTACTTC.